The 9 T cell receptor beta chains listed next were all sequenced from one sample in a study of shared clonotypes between healthy human individuals (dated by TCRdb to 2020 to 2022). Preparation of the library involved the immunoSEQ multiplex PCR assay. TCRdb mirrors the immuneACCESS table, restricted to in-frame sequences. Some clones are absent from its copies; in checked studies, under half trace to an unresolved V gene, and the reason for the others is unknown. This sample holds some 2.3 million clones; about 92% were observed only once. Under 0.45% of the sample is taken by the ten largest. Input material: naive CD4+ T cells from PBMCs. According to the study, the label for this sample's cell subset or site signals: CD45RA+ positively selected. These receptor sequences come from a man aged 18 to 30 in good health. Some clones in this sample may be carry-over from other donors' samples.

The chain joins TRBV4-3 to TRBJ1-2; no clear D gene. Deletions cut 1 base from V and 5 bases from J, with 5 bases between. The CDR3 totals 12 residues. CDR1 and CDR2 from the germline V gene are LGHNA and YSLEER. The CDR3 DNA is TGCGCCAGCAGCCAAGGTTATTATGGCTACACCTTC. It translates to CASSQGYYGYTF.

The chain combines TRBV28 with TRBJ1-5, with 9 bases identical to TRBD1. CDR1 is MDHEN, CDR2 SYDVKM, per germline. There are 15 residues in the CDR3. Trimming cost V 6 bases and J 5 bases; bases outside gene matches: 8. The CDR3 reads CASSQPGQGYQPQHF. The DNA of the CDR3 is TGTGCCAGCAGCCAGCCGGGACAGGGCTATCAGCCCCAGCATTTT.

This chain joins TRBV19 and TRBJ2-3; the match to TRBD2 covers 10 bases. With V trimmed by 9 bases and J by 4 bases, 7 bases remained unmatched. CDR3 length equals 14 residues. Germline V gene sequence: CDR1 LNHDA, CDR2 SQIVND (reference sequence). CDR3 amino acids: CASRGLANSDTQYF. The CDR3 DNA is TGTGCCAGCCGGGGACTAGCGAATTCAGATACGCAGTATTTT.

The chain employs TRBV6-1 and TRBJ2-1, with D possibly matching TRBD2 (6 bases). V was shortened by 1 base and J by 4 bases, with 14 bases between the two germline ends. The CDR3 extends over 16 amino acids. The germline CDR1 and CDR2 sequences are MNHNS and SASEGT. CDR3 DNA sequence: TGTGCCAGCAGTGAAGTTCCGGGGGATGGGTACAATGAGCAGTTCTTC. Its translation is CASSEVPGDGYNEQFF.

The CDR3 DNA follows: TGTGCCAGCAGTGTGGTAGCGGGAAACTACGAGCAGTACTTC. Translating it yields CASSVVAGNYEQYF. J is TRBJ2-7 and V is TRBV2, with 8 bases aligning to TRBD2. Unmatched junction bases numbered 5, after V lost 4 bases and J lost 3 bases. Per germline, CDR1 SNHLY and CDR2 FYNNEI. This CDR3 spans 14 amino acids.

The genes are TRBV10-1 and TRBJ2-2, with a weak D call TRBD2 (5 bases). The germline CDR1 and CDR2 sequences are WNHNN and SYGVQD (reference sequence). This CDR3 has 14 residues. The V end lost 6 bases, the J end lost 5 bases, and 13 bases lay between the germline ends. The DNA of the CDR3 is TGCGCCAGCAGGGAAGGACTGACTACCGGGGAGCTGTTTTTT. Translated, it gives CASREGLTTGELFF.

The rearrangement links TRBV5-4 to TRBJ2-6; D perhaps matches TRBD1 (5 bases). Per the germline V gene, CDR1 is SGHNT and CDR2 is YYREEE (reference sequence). The CDR3 totals 15 residues. Trimming removed 2 bases from V and 2 bases from J, with 8 bases in between. The CDR3 loop is CASSLQVPGANVLTF. The CDR3 DNA reads TGTGCCAGCAGCTTACAGGTTCCTGGGGCCAACGTCCTGACTTTC. The full variable domain, its missing parts supplied by reference TRBV5-4 and TRBJ2-6, is ETGVTQSPTHLIKTRGQQVTLRCSSQSGHNTVSWYQQALGQGPQFIFQYYREEENGRGNFPPRFSGLQFPNYSSELNVNALELDDSALYLCASSLQVPGANVLTFGAGSRLTVL.

This rearrangement joins TRBV12-5 to TRBJ1-2; D gene unclear. The length of the CDR3 is 14 residues. Trimming shortened V by 1 base and J by 0 bases, and 6 bases separated the two germline ends. Germline CDR1 is LGHNT and CDR2 is FRNRAP. The chain's CDR3 is CASGLGSANYGYTF. Here the CDR3 DNA reads TGTGCTAGTGGTTTGGGGTCGGCTAACTATGGCTACACCTTC.

Note on this clone: Other DNA sequences within the sample encode an identical CDR3. V gene TRBV28 combines with J gene TRBJ1-5, with D maybe TRBD1 (5 bases). The ends were cut back, 3 bases at V and 3 bases at J, with 9 bases in the middle. The CDR3 spans 14 residues. Germline assignment: CDR1 MDHEN and CDR2 SYDVKM. For the CDR3, the DNA is TGTGCCAGCAGTTTGGGGGGGAACAATCAGCCCCAGCATTTT. It is translated as CASSLGGNNQPQHF.